A single T cell receptor (beta chain) is shown here with its context. Graves' hyperthyroidism qualified as stable when ophthalmopathy did not progress within 18 months. Exclusions: uncontrolled infection, other autoimmune disease, pregnancy, lactation. There were TCR beta CDR3 regions amplified from RNA transcripts. The HTBI primer set drove a first-round RT-PCR of the TCR CDR3. TCRdb recomputed calls from the multiplex PCR reads with MiXCR, one row per CDR3 protein. The repertoire holds hundreds of thousands of distinct CDR3 sequences, 16% seen once, with roughly 18% in the top ten. This record belongs to a study of T cells in Graves' hyperthyroidism and ophthalmopathy. CDR3 length: 17 amino acids. From germline, CDR1 is LNHNV and CDR2 YYDKDF (reference sequence). V shed 0 bases and J 7 bases; nucleotides not matched to a gene: 8.

Sequencing was carried out using blood. The receptor's source is a woman between 18 and 29 years old with Graves' hyperthyroidism. The gene calls are TRBV15 and TRBJ2-4; 11 bases fit TRBD2. The CDR3 here is CATSRDITSGRSNIQYF. Here the CDR3 DNA reads TGTGCCACCAGCAGAGATATCACTAGCGGGAGATCCAACATTCAGTACTTC.